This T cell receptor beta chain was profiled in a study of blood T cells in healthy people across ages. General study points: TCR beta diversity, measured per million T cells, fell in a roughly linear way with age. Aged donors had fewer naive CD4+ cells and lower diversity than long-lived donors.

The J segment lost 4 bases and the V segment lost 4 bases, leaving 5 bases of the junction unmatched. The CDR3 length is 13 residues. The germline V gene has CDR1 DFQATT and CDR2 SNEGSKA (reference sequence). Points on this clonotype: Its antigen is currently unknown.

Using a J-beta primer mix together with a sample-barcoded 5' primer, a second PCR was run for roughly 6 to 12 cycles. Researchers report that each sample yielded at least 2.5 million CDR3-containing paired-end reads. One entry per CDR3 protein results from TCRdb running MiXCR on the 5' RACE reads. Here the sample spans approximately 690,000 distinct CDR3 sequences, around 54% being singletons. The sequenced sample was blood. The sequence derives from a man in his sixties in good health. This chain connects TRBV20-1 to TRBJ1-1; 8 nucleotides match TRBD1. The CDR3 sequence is CSAMTGAGTEAFF. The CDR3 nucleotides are TGCAGTGCTATGACAGGGGCTGGCACTGAAGCTTTCTTT.